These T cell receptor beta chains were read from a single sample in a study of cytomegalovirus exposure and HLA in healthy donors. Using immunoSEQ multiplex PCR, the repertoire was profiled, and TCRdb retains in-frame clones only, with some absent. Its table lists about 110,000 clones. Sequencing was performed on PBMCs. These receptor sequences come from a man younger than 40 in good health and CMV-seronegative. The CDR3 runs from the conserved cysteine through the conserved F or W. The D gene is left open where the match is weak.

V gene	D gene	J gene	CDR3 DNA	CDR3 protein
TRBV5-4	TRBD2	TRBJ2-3	TGTGCCAGCAGCTTTTATAGCGGGGGAGCCACAGATACGCAGTATTTT	CASSFYSGGATDTQYF
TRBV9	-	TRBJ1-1	TGTGCCAGCAGCGTCAACAGTTGGAACACTGAAGCTTTCTTT	CASSVNSWNTEAFF
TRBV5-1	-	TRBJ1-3	TGCGCCAGCAGCTTGGGGACAGACTCTGGAAACACCATATATTTT	CASSLGTDSGNTIYF
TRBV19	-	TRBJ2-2	TGTGCCAGTAGAGAGAGGAAATACACCGGGGAGCTGTTTTTT	CASRERKYTGELFF
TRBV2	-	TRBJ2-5	TGTGCCAGCAGCTACCTTGAATCCGAGACCCAGTACTTC	CASSYLESETQYF
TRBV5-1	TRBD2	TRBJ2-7	TGCGCCAGCAGCTCGGGACTAGCGGGGCTACAGTACTTC	CASSSGLAGLQYF
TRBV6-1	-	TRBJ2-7	TGTGCCACTTCGTTAAATAATGAGCAGTACTTC	CATSLNNEQYF
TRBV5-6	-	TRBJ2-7	TGTGCCAGCAGCTTGGCGGTCGAGCAGTACTTC	CASSLAVEQYF
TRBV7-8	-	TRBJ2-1	TGTGCCAGCAGCTTCGGGGGCTACAATGAGCAGTTCTTC	CASSFGGYNEQFF
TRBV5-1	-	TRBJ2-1	TGCGCCAGCAGCTTGGCCAGCGGTTACTACAATGAGCAGTTCTTC	CASSLASGYYNEQFF
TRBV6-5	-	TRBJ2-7	TGTGCCAGCAGTTACGGTCCGACACAAACCTACGAGCAGTACTTC	CASSYGPTQTYEQYF
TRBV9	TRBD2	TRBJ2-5	TGTGCCAGCAGCATAGGGGGACTAGCCCAAGAGACCCAGTACTTC	CASSIGGLAQETQYF
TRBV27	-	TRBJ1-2	TGTGCCAGCAGCCCCGGGTCTGCCTATGGCTACACCTTC	CASSPGSAYGYTF
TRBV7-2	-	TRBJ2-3	TGTGCCAGCAGCGCCGGAGGCGGCCCAGATACGCAGTATTTT	CASSAGGGPDTQYF
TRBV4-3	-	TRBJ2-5	TGCGCCAGCAGCCAAGCGCGGGGGCGAGAGACCCAGTACTTC	CASSQARGRETQYF
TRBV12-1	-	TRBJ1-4	TGTGCCAGCAGCACCCGAGCCAATGAAAAACTGTTTTTT	CASSTRANEKLFF
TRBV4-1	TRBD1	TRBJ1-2	TGCGCCAGCAGCCAATTCGACAGGGCCTTTAACTATGGCTACACCTTC	CASSQFDRAFNYGYTF
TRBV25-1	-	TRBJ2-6	TGTGCCAGCAGTCCTCTGACAGCGGGCCCTGCGGGGGCCAACGTCCTGACTTTC	CASSPLTAGPAGANVLTF
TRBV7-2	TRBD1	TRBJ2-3	TGTGCCAGCAGCTCGACAGGGGACCTGCTGAATACGCAGTATTTT	CASSSTGDLLNTQYF
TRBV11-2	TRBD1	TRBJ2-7	TGTGCCAGCAGACCGACAGGGGGCGAGTACGAGCAGTACTTC	CASRPTGGEYEQYF
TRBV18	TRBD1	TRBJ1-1	TGTGCCAGCTCACTACGACAGGGCATGAACACTGAAGCTTTCTTT	CASSLRQGMNTEAFF
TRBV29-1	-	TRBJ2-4	TGCAGCGTCCAAAGGGTACCAGGGGACAACATTCAGTACTTC	CSVQRVPGDNIQYF
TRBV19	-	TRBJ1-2	TGTGCCAGTAGATTGGACAGAACCACTAACTATGGCTACACCTTC	CASRLDRTTNYGYTF
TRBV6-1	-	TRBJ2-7	TGTGCCAGCAGTGTCCGGACAGATTACGAGCAGTACTTC	CASSVRTDYEQYF
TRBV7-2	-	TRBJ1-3	TGTGCAAGCGGGGGGGGCCCAACTGCCACCATATATTTT	CASGGGPTATIYF
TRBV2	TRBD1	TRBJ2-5	TGTGCCAGCGCCAGGGGGCAAGAGACCCAGTACTTC	CASARGQETQYF
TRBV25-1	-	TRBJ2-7	TGTGCCAGCAGGCAGGGGCTCTACGAGCAGTACTTC	CASRQGLYEQYF
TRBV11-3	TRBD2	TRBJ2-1	TGTGCCAGCAGCTTAGTGGGGACTAGCGGGGGGGCACGCTTGGGTGAGCAGTTCTTC	CASSLVGTSGGARLGEQFF
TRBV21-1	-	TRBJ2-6	TGTGCCAGCAGCAAAGTAGGGAGGCCGGGAGGGGCCAACGTCCTGACTTTC	CASSKVGRPGGANVLTF
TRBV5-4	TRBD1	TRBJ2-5	TGTGCCAGCAGCGCGGACAGGGGGCAAGAGACCCAGTACTTC	CASSADRGQETQYF
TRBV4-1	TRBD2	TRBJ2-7	TGCGCCAGCAGCGGGGGACTAGCGGGGTTAGAAGATCTTTACGAGCAGTACTTC	CASSGGLAGLEDLYEQYF
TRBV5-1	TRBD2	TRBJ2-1	TGCGCCAGCAGTGTCGGGGGGGGAAACAATGAGCAGTTCTTC	CASSVGGGNNEQFF
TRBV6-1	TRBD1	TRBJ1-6	TGTGCCAGCCTCCGGGACAGTGATATCTCACCCCTCCACTTT	CASLRDSDISPLHF
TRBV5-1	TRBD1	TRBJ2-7	TGCGCCAGCAGACCCACCGGGACAGGGGGCGAGCAGTACTTC	CASRPTGTGGEQYF
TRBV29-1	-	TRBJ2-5	TGCAGCACTGGGGGCCGGGCCAGGGAGACCCAGTACTTC	CSTGGRARETQYF
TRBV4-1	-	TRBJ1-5	TGCGCCAGCAGCCAAGGGAGTTCAACGGGTGTAGAGCCCCAGCATTTT	CASSQGSSTGVEPQHF
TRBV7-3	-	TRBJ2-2	TGTGCCAGCAGCGCCGCGGGAGGGGAGCTGTTTTTT	CASSAAGGELFF
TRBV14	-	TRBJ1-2	TGTGCCAGCGCCAGGCGGGGCTTAAGGGGCTACACCTTC	CASARRGLRGYTF
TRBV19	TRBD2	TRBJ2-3	TGTGCCAGTAGACGTCCCGGGACTAGCGAGACAACGCAGTATTTT	CASRRPGTSETTQYF
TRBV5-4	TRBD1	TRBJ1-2	TGTGCCAGCAGCCGACAGGGGGGGTATGGCTACACCTTC	CASSRQGGYGYTF
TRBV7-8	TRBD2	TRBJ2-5	TGTGCCAGCAGCTTTGCGCTAGCGGGGGAATTTCAAGAGACCCAGTACTTC	CASSFALAGEFQETQYF
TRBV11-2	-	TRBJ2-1	TGTGCCAGCAGTTACAACCGGGACTTCCTTGGGTATGAGCAGTTCTTC	CASSYNRDFLGYEQFF
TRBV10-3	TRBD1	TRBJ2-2	TGTGCCATCAGGGTGGGACAGGGGCTTAACACCGGGGAGCTGTTTTTT	CAIRVGQGLNTGELFF
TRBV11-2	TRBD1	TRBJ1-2	TGTGCCAGCAGCACGCTGGACAGGGAGGGCTACACCTTC	CASSTLDREGYTF